The rows below give T cell receptor beta chains drawn from one sample of a study of blood T cells in healthy people across ages. From the 5' RACE reads, TCRdb called clonotypes with MiXCR, one entry per CDR3 protein. This sample has about 970,000 distinct CDR3 sequences, with roughly 47% found just once. Sequencing was done on a sample of blood. These TCRs come from an older woman in good health. The CDR3 runs from the conserved cysteine through the conserved F or W. The D gene is left open where the match is weak. A row's size may be missing; if present it is once, few, many or a size class.

J: TRBJ1-4
length: 15
V: TRBV7-9
size: few
D: TRBD1
DNA: TGTGCCAGCAGCCCCCGGGACAGCTCTAATGAAAAACTGTTTTTT
CDR3: CASSPRDSSNEKLFF

J: TRBJ2-7
length: 14
V: TRBV28
size: -
D: -
DNA: TGTGCCAGCAGTGTTCTTGGGACCACGTACGAGCAGTACTTC
CDR3: CASSVLGTTYEQYF

J: TRBJ2-7
length: 16
V: TRBV27
size: -
D: -
DNA: TGTGCCAGCAGTTTATTGCGCTATCCCCTCTCCTACGAGCAGTACTTC
CDR3: CASSLLRYPLSYEQYF

J: TRBJ2-7
length: 14
V: TRBV6-6
size: -
D: TRBD2
DNA: TGTGCCAGCAGAGGACTAGCGGCAACCTACGAGCAGTACTTC
CDR3: CASRGLAATYEQYF

J: TRBJ1-1
length: 15
V: TRBV20-1
size: -
D: TRBD1
DNA: TGCAGTGCTAGAACCCAGGGGGGGGTGAACACTGAAGCTTTCTTT
CDR3: CSARTQGGVNTEAFF

J: TRBJ1-2
length: 10
V: TRBV29-1
size: -
D: -
DNA: TGCAGCGTTGATGTATATGGCTACACCTTC
CDR3: CSVDVYGYTF

J: TRBJ2-5
length: 14
V: TRBV12-3/TRBV12-4
size: few
D: TRBD1
DNA: TGTGCCAGCAGTTTACGGACAGGGAAAGAGACCCAGTACTTC
CDR3: CASSLRTGKETQYF

J: TRBJ1-6
length: 15
V: TRBV5-1
size: once
D: -
DNA: TGCGCCAGCAGCTTGGGGTCAGGGGAAAATTCACCCCTCCACTTT
CDR3: CASSLGSGENSPLHF

J: TRBJ2-4
length: 17
V: TRBV20-1
size: -
D: TRBD2
DNA: TGCGGGACTGTCTTAGCGGGAAGGTCTCTAGCCAAAAACATTCAGTACTTC
CDR3: CGTVLAGRSLAKNIQYF

J: TRBJ2-2
length: 15
V: TRBV20-1
size: -
D: TRBD1
DNA: TGCAGTGCTAGAGAAGCGGGACAGGGGGCCAGGGAGCTGTTTTTT
CDR3: CSAREAGQGARELFF

J: TRBJ2-4
length: 14
V: TRBV28
size: -
D: TRBD2
DNA: TGTGCCAGCAGTTTGGCGGGAGGTTCGAACATTCAGTACTTC
CDR3: CASSLAGGSNIQYF

J: TRBJ2-3
length: 18
V: TRBV7-2
size: -
D: -
DNA: TGTGCCAGCAGCTTACCGTATACCAGCGGACAGAGCACAGATACGCAGTATTTT
CDR3: CASSLPYTSGQSTDTQYF

J: TRBJ2-5
length: 17
V: TRBV20-1
size: -
D: TRBD2
DNA: TGCAGTGCCCCCTCCGGGACTAGCGGGAGAGTGAGAGAGACCCAGTACTTC
CDR3: CSAPSGTSGRVRETQYF

J: TRBJ2-1
length: 12
V: TRBV3-1
size: -
D: -
DNA: TGTGCCAGCAGCCTCCACACAAATGAGCAGTTCTTC
CDR3: CASSLHTNEQFF

J: TRBJ2-7
length: 12
V: TRBV7-9
size: -
D: TRBD2
DNA: TGTGCCAGCAGCTCCGGGGGGGCGGAGCAGTACTTC
CDR3: CASSSGGAEQYF

J: TRBJ2-3
length: 15
V: TRBV7-9
size: -
D: TRBD1
DNA: TGTGCCAGCAGCCCCGGGACAGGCCAGCGGGATACGCAGTATTTT
CDR3: CASSPGTGQRDTQYF

J: TRBJ2-3
length: 15
V: TRBV4-1
size: few
D: -
DNA: TGCGCCAGCAGCCAAGGACCCCTGGGGACAGATACGCAGTATTTT
CDR3: CASSQGPLGTDTQYF

J: TRBJ2-5
length: 14
V: TRBV10-3
size: few
D: -
DNA: TGTGCCATCAGTGAGTCTGCAGGGGACGAGACCCAGTACTTC
CDR3: CAISESAGDETQYF

J: TRBJ2-5
length: 15
V: TRBV6-1
size: few
D: -
DNA: TGTGCCAGCAGGAATTTGGACACTATCCTAGAGACCCAGTACTTC
CDR3: CASRNLDTILETQYF

J: TRBJ2-6
length: 17
V: TRBV7-8
size: -
D: TRBD1
DNA: TGTGCCAGCAGGGCGACAGGGGCTAGCTCTGGGGCCAACGTCCTGACTTTC
CDR3: CASRATGASSGANVLTF

J: TRBJ2-3
length: 18
V: TRBV24-1
size: -
D: TRBD2
DNA: TGTGCCACCAGTGATTTGGTCCTAGCGGGAGGAGGAACAGATACGCAGTATTTT
CDR3: CATSDLVLAGGGTDTQYF

J: TRBJ2-7
length: 16
V: TRBV27
size: few
D: -
DNA: TGTGCCAGCAGTTTAGTAGGTCTAGGGCCTTCCTACGAGCAGTACTTC
CDR3: CASSLVGLGPSYEQYF

J: TRBJ2-3
length: 15
V: TRBV27
size: few
D: -
DNA: TGTGCCAGCAGTCCTGGCGGGAAGGCTACAGATACGCAGTATTTT
CDR3: CASSPGGKATDTQYF

J: TRBJ2-5
length: 14
V: TRBV5-1
size: once
D: -
DNA: TGCGCCAGCAGCTTGACGGTAACGGGTGAGACCCAGTACTTC
CDR3: CASSLTVTGETQYF

J: TRBJ1-2
length: 13
V: TRBV4-1
size: -
D: -
DNA: TGCGCCAGCAGCCAAGAAGAGGCAGGGGGCTACACCTTC
CDR3: CASSQEEAGGYTF

J: TRBJ2-3
length: 16
V: TRBV7-3
size: -
D: TRBD2
DNA: TGTGCCAGCAGCCCTTTAGCGGGAGTGGTGACAGATACGCAGTATTTT
CDR3: CASSPLAGVVTDTQYF

J: TRBJ1-2
length: 14
V: TRBV6-5
size: -
D: -
DNA: TGTGCCAGCAGTTACTCCGACGGAATCTATGGCTACACCTTC
CDR3: CASSYSDGIYGYTF

J: TRBJ2-1
length: 18
V: TRBV7-6
size: once
D: TRBD2
DNA: TGTGCCAGCAGCTTTCTCTCCCCGACTAGCGGGAAGAGGAGTGAGCAGTTCTTC
CDR3: CASSFLSPTSGKRSEQFF